Reported below is one T cell receptor beta chain. The primer mix had 60 Vbeta and 13 Jbeta primers. Profiled with immunoSEQ multiplex PCR; TCRdb holds only in-frame clones, not every one. In the table there are more than 85,000 clones, around 80% of which are singletons. These data originate in a study of cytomegalovirus exposure and HLA in healthy donors. Losses at the gene ends were 4 bases for V and 4 bases for J; bases not matched to a gene: 10. Looked up from germline, CDR1 is SGHRS and CDR2 is YFSETQ. This CDR3 contains 17 residues. V is TRBV5-1 and J is TRBJ2-2; 10 nucleotides line up with TRBD2. The TCR sequence derives from a man in his thirties or forties in good health and CMV-seronegative. The specimen sequenced was PBMCs. CDR3 sequence (DNA): TGCGCCAGCAGCGGTCTAGCGGGAGAGTTTTTCACCGGGGAGCTGTTTTTT. Protein product: CASSGLAGEFFTGELFF.